This TCR beta chain was sequenced during a study of cytomegalovirus exposure and HLA in healthy donors. Whole-study findings and limits: Cytomegalovirus association was assigned to more than 150 TCR beta chains. Most sequenced TCRs were rare (though some public TCRs occurred in many donors). According to a subsequent analysis, TCR clusters from the first cohort were inclined to appear together in the roughly 120 validation repertoires.

TCRdb's copy holds only in-frame clones and misses some; the assay was immunoSEQ multiplex PCR. The sample holds 200,000 to 250,000 clones, around nine tenths seen once. CDR3 length equals 13 residues. V lost 7 bases and J lost 5, with 14 bases in between. Germline V lookup: CDR1 LNHDA, CDR2 SQIVND (reference sequence). A note on this clone: The antigen remains unidentified.

This sequence originates from a woman aged 18-30 years in good health and CMV-seronegative. The sample was PBMCs. This chain connects TRBV19 to TRBJ1-1; no clear D. For the CDR3, the DNA is TGTGCCAGTACCGCGAGGACTTGGACTGAAGCTTTCTTT. The encoded protein is CASTARTWTEAFF.